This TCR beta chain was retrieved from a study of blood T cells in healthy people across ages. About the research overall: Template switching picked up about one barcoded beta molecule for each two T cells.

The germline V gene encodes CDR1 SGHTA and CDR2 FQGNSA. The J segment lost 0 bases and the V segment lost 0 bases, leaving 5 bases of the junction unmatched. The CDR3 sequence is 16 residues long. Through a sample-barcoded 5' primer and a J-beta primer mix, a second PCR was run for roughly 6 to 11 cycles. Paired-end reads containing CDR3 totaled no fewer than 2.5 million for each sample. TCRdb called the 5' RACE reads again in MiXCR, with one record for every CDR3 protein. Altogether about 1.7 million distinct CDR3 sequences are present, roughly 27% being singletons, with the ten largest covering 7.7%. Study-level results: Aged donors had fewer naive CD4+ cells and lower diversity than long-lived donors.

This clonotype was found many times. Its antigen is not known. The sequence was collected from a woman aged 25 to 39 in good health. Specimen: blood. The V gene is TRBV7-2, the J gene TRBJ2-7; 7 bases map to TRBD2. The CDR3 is CASSLALGGSSYEQYF. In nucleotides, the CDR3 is TGTGCCAGCAGCTTAGCGCTCGGCGGGAGCTCCTACGAGCAGTACTTC.